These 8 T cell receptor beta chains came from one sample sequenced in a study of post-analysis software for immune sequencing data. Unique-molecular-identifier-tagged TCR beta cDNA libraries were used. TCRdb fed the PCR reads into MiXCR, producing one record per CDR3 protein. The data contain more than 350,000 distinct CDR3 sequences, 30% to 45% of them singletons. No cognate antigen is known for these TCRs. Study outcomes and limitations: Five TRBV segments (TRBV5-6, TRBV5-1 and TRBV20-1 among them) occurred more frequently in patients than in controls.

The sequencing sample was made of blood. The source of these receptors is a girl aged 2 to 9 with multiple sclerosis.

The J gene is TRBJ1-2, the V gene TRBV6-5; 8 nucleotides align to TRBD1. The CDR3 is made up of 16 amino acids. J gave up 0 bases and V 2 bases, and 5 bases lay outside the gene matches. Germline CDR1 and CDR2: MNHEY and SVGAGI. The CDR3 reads CASSYRDRGPNYGYTF. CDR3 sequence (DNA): TGTGCCAGCAGTTACAGAGACAGGGGACCTAACTATGGCTACACCTTC.

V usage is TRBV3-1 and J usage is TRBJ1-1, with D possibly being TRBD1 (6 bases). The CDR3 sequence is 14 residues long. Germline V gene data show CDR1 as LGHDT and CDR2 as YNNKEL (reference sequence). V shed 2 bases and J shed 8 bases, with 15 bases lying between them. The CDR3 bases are TGTGCCAGCAGCCAACGGGACACAACTTTGGAAGCTTTCTTT. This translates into CASSQRDTTLEAFF.

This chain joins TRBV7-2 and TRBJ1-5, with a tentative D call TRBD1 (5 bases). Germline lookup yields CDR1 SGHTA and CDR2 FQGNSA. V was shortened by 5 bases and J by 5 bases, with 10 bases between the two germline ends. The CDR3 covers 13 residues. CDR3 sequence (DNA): TGTGCCAGCAGCAACCAGGGCGATCAGCCCCAGCATTTT. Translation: CASSNQGDQPQHF.

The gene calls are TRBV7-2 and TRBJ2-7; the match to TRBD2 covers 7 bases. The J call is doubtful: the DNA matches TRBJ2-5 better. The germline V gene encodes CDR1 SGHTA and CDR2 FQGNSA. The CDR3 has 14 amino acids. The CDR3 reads CASSQSGAGETQYF. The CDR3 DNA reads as TGTGCCAGCAGCCAGAGCGGGGCTGGGGAGACCCAGTACTTC.

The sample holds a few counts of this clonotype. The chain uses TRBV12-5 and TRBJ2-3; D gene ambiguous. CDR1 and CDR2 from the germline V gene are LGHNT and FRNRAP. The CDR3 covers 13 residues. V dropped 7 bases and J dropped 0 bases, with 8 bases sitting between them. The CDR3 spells CASAGVSTDTQYF. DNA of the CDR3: TGTGCTAGTGCGGGCGTTAGCACAGATACGCAGTATTTT.

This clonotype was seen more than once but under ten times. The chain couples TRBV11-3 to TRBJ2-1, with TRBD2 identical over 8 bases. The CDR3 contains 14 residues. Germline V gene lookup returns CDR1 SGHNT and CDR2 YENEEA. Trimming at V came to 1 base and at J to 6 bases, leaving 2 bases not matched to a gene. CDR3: CASSLGLASNEQFF. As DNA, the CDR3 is TGTGCCAGCAGCTTAGGACTAGCGAGCAATGAGCAGTTCTTC.

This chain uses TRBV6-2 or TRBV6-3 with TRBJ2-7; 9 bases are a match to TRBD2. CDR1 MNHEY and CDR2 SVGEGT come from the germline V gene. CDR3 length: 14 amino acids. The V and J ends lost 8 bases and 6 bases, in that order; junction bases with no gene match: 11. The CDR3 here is CASFGGGRDCEQYF. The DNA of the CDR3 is TGTGCCAGCTTTGGAGGCGGGAGGGACTGCGAGCAGTACTTC.

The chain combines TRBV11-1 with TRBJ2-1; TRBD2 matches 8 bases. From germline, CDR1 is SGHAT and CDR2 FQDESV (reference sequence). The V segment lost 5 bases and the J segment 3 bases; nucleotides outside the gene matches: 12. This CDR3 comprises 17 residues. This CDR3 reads CASSGNGGGRVYNEQFF. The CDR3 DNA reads TGTGCCAGCAGCGGCAATGGCGGGGGGAGGGTCTACAATGAGCAGTTCTTC.